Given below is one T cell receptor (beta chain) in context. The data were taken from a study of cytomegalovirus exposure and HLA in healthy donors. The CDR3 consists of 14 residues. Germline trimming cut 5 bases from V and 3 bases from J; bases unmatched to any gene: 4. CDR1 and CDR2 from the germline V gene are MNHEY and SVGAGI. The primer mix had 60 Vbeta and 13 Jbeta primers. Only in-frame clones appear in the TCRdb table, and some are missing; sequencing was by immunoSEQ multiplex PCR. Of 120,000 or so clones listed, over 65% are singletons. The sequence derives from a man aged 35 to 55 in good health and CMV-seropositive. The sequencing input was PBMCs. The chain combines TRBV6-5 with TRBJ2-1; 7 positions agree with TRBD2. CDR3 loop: CASSPRTSYNEQFF. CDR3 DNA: TGTGCCAGCAGTCCTCGGACTAGCTACAATGAGCAGTTCTTC.